This T cell receptor (beta chain) was captured by sequencing in a study of cytomegalovirus exposure and HLA in healthy donors. The ends were cut back, 7 bases at V and 0 bases at J, with 12 bases in the middle. The CDR3 has 13 amino acids. Germline V gives CDR1 SQVTM, CDR2 ANQGSEA. Primers: 60 Vbeta forward and 13 Jbeta reverse. Profiled with immunoSEQ multiplex PCR; TCRdb holds only in-frame clones, not every one. The data contain more than 110,000 clones, roughly 80% of them singletons. This receptor was taken from a female donor in good health and CMV-seronegative. Sequenced material: PBMCs. V usage is TRBV29-1 and J usage is TRBJ1-1; tentative D call: TRBD1 (6 bases). CDR3 protein: CSANRDLNTEAFF. As DNA, the CDR3 is TGCAGCGCAAACAGGGATTTGAACACTGAAGCTTTCTTT.